This TCR beta chain was captured by sequencing in a study of regulatory T cells in long-lasting Graves disease. There are a few counts of this clonotype. Time point specified: newly diagnosed GD, antithyroid drugs for less than 3 months. RNA extracted from PBMCs served as the sequencing template. To make TCR beta libraries, researchers used iRepertoire HTBI primers and Arm-PCR of CDR3 regions. TCRdb processed the multiplex PCR reads anew with MiXCR; each CDR3 protein has one entry. This table holds about 620,000 distinct CDR3 sequences, 16% found once. This CDR3 has 15 residues. The junction had 6 bases not matched to a gene; V was cut back by 2 bases and J by 4 bases. Germline lookup yields CDR1 GTSNPN and CDR2 SVGIG (reference sequence). The data also belong to a second study, concerning T cells in Graves' hyperthyroidism and ophthalmopathy.

This clonotype originated in a woman in her twenties or thirties with Graves disease. The source material was peripheral blood mononuclear cells (PBMCs), sampled at new diagnosis, from a patient treated with antithyroid drugs. The gene calls are TRBV30 and TRBJ2-3; 10 positions match TRBD1. The DNA for the CDR3 is TGTGCCTGGAGTCCCGGGACAGGGGAATCAGATACGCAGTATTTT. Amino acid sequence: CAWSPGTGESDTQYF.